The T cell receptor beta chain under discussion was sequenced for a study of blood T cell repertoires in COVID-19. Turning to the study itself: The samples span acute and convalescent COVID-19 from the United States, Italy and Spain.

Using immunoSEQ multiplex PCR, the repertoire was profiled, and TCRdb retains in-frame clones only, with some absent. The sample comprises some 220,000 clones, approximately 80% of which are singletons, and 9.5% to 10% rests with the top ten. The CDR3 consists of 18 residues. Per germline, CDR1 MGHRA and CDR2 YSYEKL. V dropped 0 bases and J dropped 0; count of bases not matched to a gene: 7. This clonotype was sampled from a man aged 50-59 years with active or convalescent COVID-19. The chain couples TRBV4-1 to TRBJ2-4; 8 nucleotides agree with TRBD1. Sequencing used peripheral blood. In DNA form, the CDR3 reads TGCGCCAGCAGCCAAGACAGGGGGCAAGGGATAGCCAAAAACATTCAGTACTTC. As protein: CASSQDRGQGIAKNIQYF.